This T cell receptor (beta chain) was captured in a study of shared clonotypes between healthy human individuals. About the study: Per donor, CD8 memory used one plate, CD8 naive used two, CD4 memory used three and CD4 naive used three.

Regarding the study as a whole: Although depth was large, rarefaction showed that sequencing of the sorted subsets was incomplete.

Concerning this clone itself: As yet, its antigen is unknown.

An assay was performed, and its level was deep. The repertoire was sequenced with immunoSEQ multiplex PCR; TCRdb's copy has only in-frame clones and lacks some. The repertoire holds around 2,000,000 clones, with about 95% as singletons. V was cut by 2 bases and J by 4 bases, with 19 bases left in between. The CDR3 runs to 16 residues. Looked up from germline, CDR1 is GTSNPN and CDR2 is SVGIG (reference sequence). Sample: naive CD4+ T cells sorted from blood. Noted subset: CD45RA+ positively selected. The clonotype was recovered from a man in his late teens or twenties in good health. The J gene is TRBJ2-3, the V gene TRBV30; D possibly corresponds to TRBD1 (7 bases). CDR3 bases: TGTGCCTGGAGTACAGGGGAGGCTTGGGGGTCAGATACGCAGTATTTT. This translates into CAWSTGEAWGSDTQYF.